This T cell receptor (beta chain) was identified in a study of blood T cells in healthy people across ages. A second about 7 to 11 cycle PCR used barcoded and J-beta primers. TCRdb processed the 5' RACE reads anew with MiXCR; each CDR3 protein has one entry. The sample carries approximately 800,000 distinct CDR3 sequences, around 62% recorded once. Study-wide points: Unknown CMV status may confound age-related changes in expanded clones. It was the long-lived donors that had more naive CD4+ cells and higher diversity than aged donors.

To note about this clonotype: Its specificity is not known.

Roughly 10 milliliters of peripheral blood were drawn from each donor into EDTA-treated tubes. The origin of this receptor is a young man in good health. Sample: blood.

The CDR3 region is CASSYSGLFHSNQPQHF. Here the CDR3 DNA reads TGTGCCAGCAGTTACTCTGGGTTGTTCCATAGCAATCAGCCCCAGCATTTT. The V and J genes are TRBV6-6 and TRBJ1-5; D is ambiguous. The V gene lost 0 bases and the J gene lost 0 bases, with 12 bases spanning the gap. CDR3 length: 17 amino acids. Germline V gene data show CDR1 as MNHNY and CDR2 as SVGAGI (reference sequence).